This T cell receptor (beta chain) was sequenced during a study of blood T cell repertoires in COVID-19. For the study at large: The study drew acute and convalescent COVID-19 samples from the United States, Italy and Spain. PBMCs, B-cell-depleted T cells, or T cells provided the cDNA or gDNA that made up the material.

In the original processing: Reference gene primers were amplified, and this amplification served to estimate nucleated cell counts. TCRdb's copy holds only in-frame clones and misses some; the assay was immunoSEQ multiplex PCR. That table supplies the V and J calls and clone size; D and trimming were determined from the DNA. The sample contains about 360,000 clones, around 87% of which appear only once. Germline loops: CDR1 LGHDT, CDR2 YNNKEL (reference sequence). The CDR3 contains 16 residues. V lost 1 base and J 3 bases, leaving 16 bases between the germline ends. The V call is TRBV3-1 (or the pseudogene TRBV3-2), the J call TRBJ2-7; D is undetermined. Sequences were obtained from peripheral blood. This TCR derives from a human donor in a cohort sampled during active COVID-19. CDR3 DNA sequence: TGTGCCAGCAGCCAAGCTCTAGGAGCAGTTGGCTACGAGCAGTACTTC. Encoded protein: CASSQALGAVGYEQYF.